This TCR beta chain was profiled in a study of blood T cell repertoires in COVID-19. Turning to the study itself: The study drew acute and convalescent COVID-19 samples from the United States, Italy and Spain. The analysed material was cDNA or gDNA that came from T cells, B-cell-depleted T cells, or PBMCs.

Looked up from germline, CDR1 is SNHLY and CDR2 is FYNNEI. The J segment lost 5 bases and the V segment lost 7 bases, leaving 10 bases of the junction unmatched. This CDR3 has 14 residues. In the study's own analysis: Scientists estimated how many nucleated cells there were by amplifying reference gene primers. TCRdb's table, derived via immunoSEQ multiplex PCR, lists solely in-frame clones and lacks some. The V and J calls and clone size are taken from that table; D and trimming were inferred from the DNA. The sample carries 220,000 or so clones, roughly 80% recorded once. The chain links TRBV2 to TRBJ1-2; 7 bases line up with TRBD1. The clonotype originates from a man younger than 45 with active or convalescent COVID-19. Sequenced sample: peripheral blood. The CDR3 coding sequence is TGTGCCAGCAAAGAGACAGGGCTAGTTTATGGCTACACCTTC. Translated: CASKETGLVYGYTF.